Following are 8 T cell receptor beta chains from one sample sequenced in a study of CD8+ T cells in alopecia areata. As to treatment: oral pan-JAK inhibitor, 5-10 mg twice daily. The sequencing template was cDNA reverse transcribed from extracted RNA. Profiling relied on immunoSEQ multiplex PCR, and the TCRdb table lists in-frame clones only, not all of them. The sample gives 150,000 to 250,000 clones, 50% to 60% of which show up once; about 3.5% is in the top ten. The material was CD4+ T cells sorted from blood, obtained at week 4, from a patient treated with tofacitinib. The receptors here all came from a human donor with alopecia areata.

The sample holds a few counts of this clone. V is TRBV7-9 and J is TRBJ2-6, with D tentatively TRBD1 or TRBD2 (5 bases each). This CDR3 has 17 residues. Germline CDR1 SEHNR, CDR2 FQNEAQ (reference sequence). V lost 4 bases, J lost 1 base, and 14 bases lay in between. The CDR3 sequence is CASSSPGRRSGANVLTF. Here the CDR3 DNA reads TGTGCCAGCAGCTCTCCGGGACGGCGATCTGGGGCCAACGTCCTGACTTTC.

The rearrangement links TRBV5-1 to TRBJ1-6, with D hard to call. V was pared by 0 bases and J by 4 bases, with 11 bases between. From germline, CDR1 is SGHRS and CDR2 YFSETQ. This CDR3 is built from 16 residues. Here the CDR3 reads CASSLASQRYNSPLHF. CDR3 sequence (DNA): TGCGCCAGCAGCTTGGCCTCTCAGCGGTATAATTCACCCCTCCACTTT.

The J gene is TRBJ1-2, the V gene TRBV25-1, with a possible D match to TRBD1 (6 bases). Trimming took off 2 bases at V and 8 bases at J, with 15 bases between the two ends. This CDR3 region has 14 residues. From germline, CDR1 is MGHDK and CDR2 SYGVNS. In nucleotides, the CDR3 is TGTGCCAGCAGTGAAACTTTACAGGGCGGGGGCTACACCTTC. Its protein product is CASSETLQGGGYTF.

The chain couples TRBV30 to TRBJ2-7; 13 nucleotides match TRBD2. The CDR3 contains 15 residues. Trimming cost V 1 base and J 7 bases; bases outside gene matches: 7. Germline lookup yields CDR1 GTSNPN and CDR2 SVGIG (reference sequence). CDR3 bases: TGTGCCTGGAGTGATCCGGGACTAGCGGGGTGGGAGCAGTACTTC. It specifies CAWSDPGLAGWEQYF.

This clone was observed a few times. The CDR3 sequence: CASSIPRSNQPQHF. Here the CDR3 DNA reads TGTGCCAGTAGTATCCCAAGGAGCAATCAGCCCCAGCATTTT. The chain joins TRBV19 to TRBJ1-5; D unclear. Deletions cut 3 bases from V and 1 base from J, with 7 bases between. Germline CDR1 and CDR2: LNHDA and SQIVND (reference sequence). The length of the CDR3 is 14 residues.

In its sample, this clone was seen a few times. V gene TRBV5-6 combines with J gene TRBJ2-3, with D perhaps given as TRBD1 or TRBD2 (5 bases each). Germline loops: CDR1 SGHDT, CDR2 YYEEEE. Trimming stripped 4 bases from V and 5 bases from J, with 17 bases between. CDR3 size: 15 residues. DNA of the CDR3: TGTGCCAGCAGCCAGATTGGGGCTGAGGGAGATACGCAGTATTTT. It is translated as CASSQIGAEGDTQYF.

The chain couples TRBV30 to TRBJ1-5; possibly TRBD1 for D (5 bases). CDR1 and CDR2 from the germline V gene are GTSNPN and SVGIG (reference sequence). The CDR3 totals 13 residues. The V end lost 7 bases, the J end lost 4 bases, and 14 bases lay between the germline ends. CDR3 loop: CALGGKGNQPQHF. CDR3 in DNA: TGTGCCTTGGGGGGAAAAGGGAATCAGCCCCAGCATTTT.

The chain uses TRBV30 and TRBJ1-1, with no clear D. The CDR3 has 11 residues. From germline, CDR1 is GTSNPN and CDR2 SVGIG (reference sequence). Trimming stripped 2 bases from V and 4 bases from J, with 5 bases between. In DNA form, the CDR3 reads TGTGCCTGGAGTCCCCTCACTGAAGCTTTCTTT. It encodes CAWSPLTEAFF. Drawing the rest from reference TRBV30 and TRBJ1-1, the complete variable domain is SQTIHQWPATLVQPVGSPLSLECTVEGTSNPNLYWYRQAAGRGLQLLFYSVGIGQISSEVPQNLSASRPQDRQFILSSKKLLLSDSGFYLCAWSPLTEAFFGQGTRLTVV.